These T cell receptor beta chains were read from a single sample in a study of shared clonotypes between healthy human individuals. This table comes from immunoSEQ multiplex PCR, and its TCRdb copy is limited to in-frame clones, with some not included. This table holds 1,500,000 or so clones, 96% found once. Material for sequencing was naive CD4+ T cells sorted from blood. These receptor sequences come from a man aged 30 to 45 in good health. Both conserved end residues are part of each CDR3. Each record gives: D gene, J gene, clone size, V gene, CDR3 DNA, CDR3 protein. D genes are given only for firm matches. Only part of the rows carry a size: once, few, many, or a class if the clone is expanded.

d_gene: TRBD2
j_gene: TRBJ2-1
abundance: .
v_gene: TRBV11-3
CDR3nt: TGTGCCAGCAGCCCCCACCCCGGGACTAACAATGAGCAGTTCTTC
CDR3aa: CASSPHPGTNNEQFF

d_gene: TRBD1
j_gene: TRBJ1-2
abundance: .
v_gene: TRBV9
CDR3nt: TGTGCCAGCACCAAAGGACAGGGAAACTATGGCTACACCTTC
CDR3aa: CASTKGQGNYGYTF

d_gene: .
j_gene: TRBJ2-3
abundance: .
v_gene: TRBV15
CDR3nt: TGTGCCACCAGCACCAGCGGGAGCACAGATACGCAGTATTTT
CDR3aa: CATSTSGSTDTQYF

d_gene: TRBD2
j_gene: TRBJ2-3
abundance: .
v_gene: TRBV27
CDR3nt: TGTGCCAGCGAACTAGCGGGAGTAGGGGGCGGCACAGATACGCAGTATTTT
CDR3aa: CASELAGVGGGTDTQYF

d_gene: .
j_gene: TRBJ1-2
abundance: .
v_gene: TRBV7-9
CDR3nt: TGTGCCAGCAGCTTTTCCTTCGGGGATAACTATGGCTACACCTTC
CDR3aa: CASSFSFGDNYGYTF

d_gene: TRBD1
j_gene: TRBJ2-7
abundance: .
v_gene: TRBV29-1
CDR3nt: TGCAGCGTCGTCCGGGACAGCTCCTACGAGCAGTACTTC
CDR3aa: CSVVRDSSYEQYF

d_gene: .
j_gene: TRBJ2-1
abundance: .
v_gene: TRBV15
CDR3nt: TGTGCCACCAGCAGACTCCAAAATGAGCAGTTCTTC
CDR3aa: CATSRLQNEQFF

d_gene: .
j_gene: TRBJ2-1
abundance: .
v_gene: TRBV5-4
CDR3nt: TGTGCCAGCAGCTCATCAAAGACCGGGCACAATGAGCAGTTCTTC
CDR3aa: CASSSSKTGHNEQFF

d_gene: TRBD1
j_gene: TRBJ2-3
abundance: .
v_gene: TRBV11-1
CDR3nt: TGTGCCAGCAGCGGAAGGGACAGCCCAGATACGCAGTATTTT
CDR3aa: CASSGRDSPDTQYF

d_gene: TRBD2
j_gene: TRBJ2-7
abundance: .
v_gene: TRBV28
CDR3nt: TGTGCCAGCAGTACCACGCTAGCGGGAGGCCCGAGGGAGCAGTACTTC
CDR3aa: CASSTTLAGGPREQYF

d_gene: TRBD2
j_gene: TRBJ2-3
abundance: .
v_gene: TRBV7-8
CDR3nt: TGTGCCAGCAAGCGGCGGGAGATATCTACAGATACGCAGTATTTT
CDR3aa: CASKRREISTDTQYF

d_gene: TRBD2
j_gene: TRBJ2-3
abundance: .
v_gene: TRBV5-1
CDR3nt: TGCGCCAGCACCCGAGGACTAGCGGGACGGTGGACAGATACGCAGTATTTT
CDR3aa: CASTRGLAGRWTDTQYF

d_gene: .
j_gene: TRBJ1-1
abundance: .
v_gene: TRBV5-4
CDR3nt: TGTGCCAGCAGCCGATCCAGGGATCTGAACACTGAAGCTTTCTTT
CDR3aa: CASSRSRDLNTEAFF

d_gene: TRBD2
j_gene: TRBJ2-7
abundance: .
v_gene: TRBV10-3
CDR3nt: TGTGCCATCAGCCTAAGACTAGCGGGGGCCTACGAGCAGTACTTC
CDR3aa: CAISLRLAGAYEQYF

d_gene: .
j_gene: TRBJ2-3
abundance: .
v_gene: TRBV13
CDR3nt: TGTGCCAGCAGCTTATCAGGGGTTGGGCATACGCAGTATTTT
CDR3aa: CASSLSGVGHTQYF

d_gene: .
j_gene: TRBJ2-6
abundance: .
v_gene: TRBV28
CDR3nt: TGTGCCAGCAGTTCCCGGACCTCTGGGGCCAACGTCCTGACTTTC
CDR3aa: CASSSRTSGANVLTF

d_gene: .
j_gene: TRBJ2-3
abundance: .
v_gene: TRBV28
CDR3nt: TGTGCCAGCATCGAACTAGACACAGATACGCAGTATTTT
CDR3aa: CASIELDTDTQYF

d_gene: .
j_gene: TRBJ1-4
abundance: .
v_gene: TRBV7-9
CDR3nt: TGTGCCAGCAGCTTATCCCGGACGACAACTAATGAAAAACTGTTTTTT
CDR3aa: CASSLSRTTTNEKLFF

d_gene: .
j_gene: TRBJ2-7
abundance: .
v_gene: TRBV15
CDR3nt: TGTGCCACCAGCAGAGTCGGGGAACCCTACGAGCAGTACTTC
CDR3aa: CATSRVGEPYEQYF

d_gene: .
j_gene: TRBJ1-1
abundance: .
v_gene: TRBV28
CDR3nt: TGTGCCACCGGGATCATGAACACTGAAGCTTTCTTT
CDR3aa: CATGIMNTEAFF

d_gene: .
j_gene: TRBJ2-1
abundance: .
v_gene: TRBV11-2
CDR3nt: TGTGCCAGTACGGTACGGGGTAGCAATGAGCAGTTCTTC
CDR3aa: CASTVRGSNEQFF

d_gene: .
j_gene: TRBJ2-7
abundance: .
v_gene: TRBV7-8
CDR3nt: TGTGCCAGCAGCTTAGGGGGTCTTGGGATCCCCTACGAGCAGTACTTC
CDR3aa: CASSLGGLGIPYEQYF

d_gene: .
j_gene: TRBJ1-1
abundance: .
v_gene: TRBV5-5
CDR3nt: TGTGCCAGCAGCTTACAGTGGACGAACACTGAAGCTTTCTTT
CDR3aa: CASSLQWTNTEAFF

d_gene: TRBD2
j_gene: TRBJ2-7
abundance: .
v_gene: TRBV11-2
CDR3nt: TGTGCCAGCAGCTTTGCCCAGGCGGGACTAGCCCACGCTTACGAGCAGTACTTC
CDR3aa: CASSFAQAGLAHAYEQYF

d_gene: TRBD1
j_gene: TRBJ2-6
abundance: .
v_gene: TRBV10-3
CDR3nt: TGTGCCATCAGGGAGGACAGGTACTCTGGGGCCAACGTCCTGACTTTC
CDR3aa: CAIREDRYSGANVLTF

d_gene: .
j_gene: TRBJ2-7
abundance: .
v_gene: TRBV6-1
CDR3nt: TGTGCCAGCAGTGACACGGGACTCTCGCGGGGCGAGCAGTACTTC
CDR3aa: CASSDTGLSRGEQYF

d_gene: TRBD2
j_gene: TRBJ2-7
abundance: .
v_gene: TRBV11-2
CDR3nt: TGTGCCAGCAGCTTTCGACTAGCGGCCAGCGAGCAGTACTTC
CDR3aa: CASSFRLAASEQYF

d_gene: TRBD1
j_gene: TRBJ1-1
abundance: .
v_gene: TRBV5-1
CDR3nt: TGCGCCAGCAGCTTGTTGGGGACAGGGGGTGCCACTGAAGCTTTCTTT
CDR3aa: CASSLLGTGGATEAFF

d_gene: TRBD2
j_gene: TRBJ2-3
abundance: .
v_gene: TRBV2
CDR3nt: TGTGCCAGCACTTTCGTAGCGGGAGCAGCAGATACGCAGTATTTT
CDR3aa: CASTFVAGAADTQYF

d_gene: .
j_gene: TRBJ2-7
abundance: .
v_gene: TRBV11-2
CDR3nt: TGTGCCAGCAGCTTTCTGAGCGGCGAAGGTAGATCCTACGAGCAGTACTTC
CDR3aa: CASSFLSGEGRSYEQYF

d_gene: .
j_gene: TRBJ2-1
abundance: .
v_gene: TRBV7-2
CDR3nt: TGTGCCAGCAGCTTGGGGTTAGGGCAACATCGGCAGTTCTTC
CDR3aa: CASSLGLGQHRQFF

d_gene: .
j_gene: TRBJ2-7
abundance: .
v_gene: TRBV5-1
CDR3nt: TGCGCCAGCGGCGGGTCACAGGGCTACGAGCAGTACTTC
CDR3aa: CASGGSQGYEQYF

d_gene: TRBD1
j_gene: TRBJ2-2
abundance: .
v_gene: TRBV7-9
CDR3nt: TGTGCCAGCAGCTTGTCCAGGGGGCGCCCCACCGGGGAGCTGTTTTTT
CDR3aa: CASSLSRGRPTGELFF

d_gene: TRBD1
j_gene: TRBJ1-1
abundance: .
v_gene: TRBV18
CDR3nt: TGTGCCAGCTCACCAAGGGACAGACTAGAGACTGAAGCTTTCTTT
CDR3aa: CASSPRDRLETEAFF

d_gene: .
j_gene: TRBJ1-3
abundance: .
v_gene: TRBV14
CDR3nt: TGTGCCAGCAGCCAATTACGGGGTACCCTCTCTGGAAACACCATATATTTT
CDR3aa: CASSQLRGTLSGNTIYF

d_gene: .
j_gene: TRBJ2-1
abundance: .
v_gene: TRBV2
CDR3nt: TGTGCCAGCAGTGACCGGACACTCTTCGGGGACAATGAGCAGTTCTTC
CDR3aa: CASSDRTLFGDNEQFF

d_gene: TRBD1
j_gene: TRBJ1-1
abundance: .
v_gene: TRBV5-1
CDR3nt: TGCGCCAGCAGCATAGGGACAGAACCTGAAGCTTTCTTT
CDR3aa: CASSIGTEPEAFF

d_gene: TRBD2
j_gene: TRBJ2-2
abundance: .
v_gene: TRBV4-3
CDR3nt: TGCGCCAGCAGCGCGCGTCAAGCGGGGGGCACCGGGGAGCTGTTTTTT
CDR3aa: CASSARQAGGTGELFF

d_gene: TRBD2
j_gene: TRBJ2-3
abundance: once
v_gene: TRBV18
CDR3nt: TGTGCCAGCTCACTAGCGAGCGGGAGGATTTCCGCGAGCACAGATACGCAGTATTTT
CDR3aa: CASSLASGRISASTDTQYF

d_gene: .
j_gene: TRBJ1-2
abundance: .
v_gene: TRBV10-3
CDR3nt: TGTGCCATCAGTGAGATAGTACGGGACCTCTATGGCTACACCTTC
CDR3aa: CAISEIVRDLYGYTF

d_gene: .
j_gene: TRBJ1-2
abundance: .
v_gene: TRBV7-8
CDR3nt: TGTGCCAGCAGCTCCACAGAAATTCTCTATGGCTACACCTTC
CDR3aa: CASSSTEILYGYTF

d_gene: .
j_gene: TRBJ1-1
abundance: .
v_gene: TRBV6-1
CDR3nt: TGTGCCAGCAGCCCCCTTGAAGCTTTCTTT
CDR3aa: CASSPLEAFF

d_gene: .
j_gene: TRBJ2-1
abundance: .
v_gene: TRBV2
CDR3nt: TGTGCCAGCAGTGAATTGAGTGAGCAGTTCTTC
CDR3aa: CASSELSEQFF

d_gene: .
j_gene: TRBJ2-7
abundance: once
v_gene: TRBV15
CDR3nt: TGTGCCACCAGCAGAGATAGGACAGACTACGAGCAGTACTTC
CDR3aa: CATSRDRTDYEQYF

d_gene: .
j_gene: TRBJ1-3
abundance: once
v_gene: TRBV10-1
CDR3nt: TGCGCCAGCAGTGAGCATATTACGGGAAACACCATATATTTT
CDR3aa: CASSEHITGNTIYF

d_gene: TRBD2
j_gene: TRBJ2-3
abundance: .
v_gene: TRBV28
CDR3nt: TGTGCCAGCAGCCCGACGACTAGCGCCACTAGCACAGATACGCAGTATTTT
CDR3aa: CASSPTTSATSTDTQYF

d_gene: .
j_gene: TRBJ1-1
abundance: few
v_gene: TRBV6-4
CDR3nt: TGTGCCAGCAGTGACAGGCAGGACACTGAAGCTTTCTTT
CDR3aa: CASSDRQDTEAFF

d_gene: .
j_gene: TRBJ1-3
abundance: once
v_gene: TRBV19
CDR3nt: TGTGCCAGTAGTCCCTACGGGCTGGGAACTGGAAACACCATATATTTT
CDR3aa: CASSPYGLGTGNTIYF

d_gene: TRBD2
j_gene: TRBJ2-7
abundance: .
v_gene: TRBV11-2
CDR3nt: TGTGCCAGCAGCCGACTAGCGAACGACGAGCAGTACTTC
CDR3aa: CASSRLANDEQYF

d_gene: TRBD1
j_gene: TRBJ1-3
abundance: .
v_gene: TRBV7-9
CDR3nt: TGTGCCAGCAGCACTGGGACAGGGGAAGGAAACACCATATATTTT
CDR3aa: CASSTGTGEGNTIYF

d_gene: TRBD2
j_gene: TRBJ2-2
abundance: .
v_gene: TRBV5-1
CDR3nt: TGCGCCAGCAGCCGACTAGCGGGAGGGACCGGGGAGCTGTTTTTT
CDR3aa: CASSRLAGGTGELFF

d_gene: .
j_gene: TRBJ2-5
abundance: .
v_gene: TRBV27
CDR3nt: TGTGCCAGCGGAGAGGCGGGTAGCAAAGAGACCCAGTACTTC
CDR3aa: CASGEAGSKETQYF

d_gene: .
j_gene: TRBJ1-3
abundance: many
v_gene: TRBV11-2
CDR3nt: TGTGCCAGCAGCTTAGTTTCAGGGGACACCATATATTTT
CDR3aa: CASSLVSGDTIYF

d_gene: .
j_gene: TRBJ2-4
abundance: .
v_gene: TRBV5-4
CDR3nt: TGTGCCAGCAGCTTGAAATTAGCAGGACCAGCCAAAAACATTCAGTACTTC
CDR3aa: CASSLKLAGPAKNIQYF

d_gene: TRBD1
j_gene: TRBJ2-5
abundance: few
v_gene: TRBV5-8
CDR3nt: TGTGCCAGCAGCGGTTTCAGGGGGCCCGAGACCCAGTACTTC
CDR3aa: CASSGFRGPETQYF

d_gene: .
j_gene: TRBJ2-1
abundance: .
v_gene: TRBV6-6
CDR3nt: TGTGCCAGCAGTTACTCTAGTCGCGCCGAGCAGTTCTTC
CDR3aa: CASSYSSRAEQFF

d_gene: TRBD1
j_gene: TRBJ1-4
abundance: once
v_gene: TRBV6-6
CDR3nt: TGTGCCAGCAGTTACACGGACAGGGGGATTGAAAAACTGTTTTTT
CDR3aa: CASSYTDRGIEKLFF

d_gene: TRBD2
j_gene: TRBJ2-3
abundance: .
v_gene: TRBV4-1
CDR3nt: TGCGCCAGCAGCCGCATACACGCTAGCGGTACGCAGTATTTT
CDR3aa: CASSRIHASGTQYF

d_gene: .
j_gene: TRBJ2-7
abundance: once
v_gene: TRBV6-5
CDR3nt: TGTGCCAGCAGTTACTTAGGGCCCTACGAGCAGTACTTC
CDR3aa: CASSYLGPYEQYF